This T cell receptor beta chain emerged from a study of tumor-infiltrating lymphocytes in primary liver carcinoma. Trimming removed 9 bases from V and 6 bases from J, with 21 bases in between. The CDR3 has 15 residues. Germline V gene data show CDR1 as SGHNT and CDR2 as YENEEA. From approximately 20-30 mg of unsorted bulk tissue, DNA and RNA were co-extracted together. The template, around 540 ng total RNA, yielded TCR beta cDNA made with a constant-region primer. It was through three nested multiplex PCR rounds of slightly modified ARM-PCR that TCR beta libraries arose. For approximately 10 cycles apiece, the opening two PCR rounds ran with TRBV1-TRBV30 forward primers and a C-beta reverse primer. Via MiXCR, TCRdb re-called the multiplex PCR reads, giving one row per CDR3 protein. The sample lists roughly 78,000 distinct CDR3 sequences, about 64% seen once, with roughly 15% in the top ten.

The sequencing sample was made of liver tumor tissue from sampling region 4. The subset here: tumor region T4, right-lateral pole. V is TRBV11-3 and J is TRBJ1-5; D is unclear. This TCR derives from a woman aged 60-75 years with primary liver carcinoma and hepatitis B virus infection. For the CDR3, the DNA is TGTGCCAGGAGCATTGGGTCGGCGGGAAGTCAGCCCCAGCATTTT. It codes for CARSIGSAGSQPQHF.